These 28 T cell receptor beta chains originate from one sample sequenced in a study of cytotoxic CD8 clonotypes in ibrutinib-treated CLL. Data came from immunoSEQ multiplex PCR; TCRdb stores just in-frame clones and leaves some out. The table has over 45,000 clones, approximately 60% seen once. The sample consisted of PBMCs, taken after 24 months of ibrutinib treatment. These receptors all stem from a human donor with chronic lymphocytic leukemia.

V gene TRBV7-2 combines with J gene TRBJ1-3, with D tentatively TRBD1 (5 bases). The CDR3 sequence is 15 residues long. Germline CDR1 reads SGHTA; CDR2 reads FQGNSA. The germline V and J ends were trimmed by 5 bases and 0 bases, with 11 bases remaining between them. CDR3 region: CASSTGGRSGNTIYF. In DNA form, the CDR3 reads TGTGCCAGCAGCACAGGCGGGCGCTCTGGAAACACCATATATTTT. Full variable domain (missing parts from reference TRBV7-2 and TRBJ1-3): GAGVSQSPSNKVTEKGKDVELRCDPISGHTALYWYRQSLGQGLEFLIYFQGNSAPDKSGLPSDRFSAERTGGSVSTLTIQRTQQEDSAVYLCASSTGGRSGNTIYFGEGSWLTVV.

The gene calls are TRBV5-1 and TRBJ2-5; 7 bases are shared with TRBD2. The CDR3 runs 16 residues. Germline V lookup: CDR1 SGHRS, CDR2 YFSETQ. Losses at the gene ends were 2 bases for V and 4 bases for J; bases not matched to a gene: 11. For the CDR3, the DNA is TGCGCCAGCAGCTTCAACCAGGGAGGGTCCAGAGAGACCCAGTACTTC. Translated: CASSFNQGGSRETQYF.

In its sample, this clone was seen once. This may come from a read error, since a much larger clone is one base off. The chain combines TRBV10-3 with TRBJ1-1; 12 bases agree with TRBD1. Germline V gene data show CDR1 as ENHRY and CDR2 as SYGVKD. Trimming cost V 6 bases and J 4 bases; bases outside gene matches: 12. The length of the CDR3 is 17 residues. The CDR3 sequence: CAISHTGQGAVGTEAFF. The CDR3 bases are TGTGCCATCAGCCACACGGGACAGGGGGCGGTGGGCACTGAAGCTTTCTTT.

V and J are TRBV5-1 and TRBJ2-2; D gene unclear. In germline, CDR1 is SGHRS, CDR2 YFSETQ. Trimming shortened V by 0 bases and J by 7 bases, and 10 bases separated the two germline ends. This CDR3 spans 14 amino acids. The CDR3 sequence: CASSLGLLDGELFF. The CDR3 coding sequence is TGCGCCAGCAGCTTGGGTCTTCTGGACGGGGAGCTGTTTTTT.

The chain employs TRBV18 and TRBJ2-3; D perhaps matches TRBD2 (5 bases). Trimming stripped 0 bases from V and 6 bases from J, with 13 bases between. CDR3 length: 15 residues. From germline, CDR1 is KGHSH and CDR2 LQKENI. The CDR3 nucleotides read TGTGCCAGCTCACCACCGGTCGGGAATCAGGATACGCAGTATTTT. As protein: CASSPPVGNQDTQYF.

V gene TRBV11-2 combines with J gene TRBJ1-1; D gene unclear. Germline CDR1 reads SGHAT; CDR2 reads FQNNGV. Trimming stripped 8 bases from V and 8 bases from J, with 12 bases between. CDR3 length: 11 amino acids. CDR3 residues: CASSYGREAFF. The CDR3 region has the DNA TGTGCCAGCTCGTACGGGAGAGAAGCTTTCTTT.

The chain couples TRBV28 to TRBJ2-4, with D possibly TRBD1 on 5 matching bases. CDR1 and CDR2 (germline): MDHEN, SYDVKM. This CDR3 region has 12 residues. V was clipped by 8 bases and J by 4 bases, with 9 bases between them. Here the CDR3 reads CASGYRKNIQYF. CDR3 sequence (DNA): TGTGCCAGCGGTTACAGGAAAAACATTCAGTACTTC.

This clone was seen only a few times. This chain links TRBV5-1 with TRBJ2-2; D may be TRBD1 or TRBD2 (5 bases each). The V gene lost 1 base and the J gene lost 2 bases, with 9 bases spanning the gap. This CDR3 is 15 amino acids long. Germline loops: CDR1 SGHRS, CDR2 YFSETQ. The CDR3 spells CASSLRDPNTGELFF. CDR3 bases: TGCGCCAGCAGCTTGCGGGACCCAAACACCGGGGAGCTGTTTTTT.

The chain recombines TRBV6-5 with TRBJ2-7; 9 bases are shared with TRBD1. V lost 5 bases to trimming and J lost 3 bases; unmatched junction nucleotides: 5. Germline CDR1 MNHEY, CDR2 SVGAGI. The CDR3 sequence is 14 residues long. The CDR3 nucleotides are TGTGCCAGCAGTGGGACAGGGACCAACTACGAGCAGTACGTC. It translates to CASSGTGTNYEQYV.

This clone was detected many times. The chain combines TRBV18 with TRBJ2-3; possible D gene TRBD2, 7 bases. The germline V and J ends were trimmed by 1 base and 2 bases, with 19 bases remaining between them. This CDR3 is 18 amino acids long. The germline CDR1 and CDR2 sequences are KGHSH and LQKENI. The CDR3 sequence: CASSPLRGGPEPTDTQYF. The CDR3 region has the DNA TGTGCCAGCTCACCACTCCGCGGGGGCCCCGAACCCACAGATACGCAGTATTTT.

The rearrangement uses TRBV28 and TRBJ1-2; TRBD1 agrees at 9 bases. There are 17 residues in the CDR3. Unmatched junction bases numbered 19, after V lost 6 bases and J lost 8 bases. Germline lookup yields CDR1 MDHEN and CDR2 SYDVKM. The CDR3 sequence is CASRPAPSGQGRGGYTF. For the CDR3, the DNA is TGTGCCAGCAGACCTGCACCCTCCGGACAGGGGAGGGGGGGCTACACCTTC.

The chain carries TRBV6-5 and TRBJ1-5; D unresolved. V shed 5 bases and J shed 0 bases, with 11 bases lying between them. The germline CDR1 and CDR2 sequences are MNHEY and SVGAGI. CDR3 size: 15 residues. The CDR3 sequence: CASSPSLNSNQPQHF. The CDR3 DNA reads TGTGCCAGCAGTCCATCACTTAATAGCAATCAGCCCCAGCATTTT.

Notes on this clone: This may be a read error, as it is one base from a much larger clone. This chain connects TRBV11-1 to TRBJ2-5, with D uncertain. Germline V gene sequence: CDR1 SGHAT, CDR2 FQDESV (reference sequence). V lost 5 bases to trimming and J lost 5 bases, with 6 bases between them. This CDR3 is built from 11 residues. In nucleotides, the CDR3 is TGTGCCAGCAGCCTAGGGGAGACCCAGTACTTC. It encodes CASSLGETQYF.

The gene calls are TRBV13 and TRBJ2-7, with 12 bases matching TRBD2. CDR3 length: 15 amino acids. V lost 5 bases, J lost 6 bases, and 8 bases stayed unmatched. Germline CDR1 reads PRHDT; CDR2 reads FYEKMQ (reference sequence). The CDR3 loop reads CASSIRLAGVSEQYF. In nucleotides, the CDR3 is TGTGCCAGCAGCATCCGACTAGCGGGAGTCTCCGAGCAGTACTTC.

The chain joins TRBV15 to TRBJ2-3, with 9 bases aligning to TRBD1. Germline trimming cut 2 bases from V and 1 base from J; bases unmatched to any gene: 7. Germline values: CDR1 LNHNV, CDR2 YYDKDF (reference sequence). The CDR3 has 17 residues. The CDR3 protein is CATSRSDRGEGTDTQYF. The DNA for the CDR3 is TGTGCCACCAGCAGATCCGACAGGGGGGAGGGCACAGATACGCAGTATTTT.

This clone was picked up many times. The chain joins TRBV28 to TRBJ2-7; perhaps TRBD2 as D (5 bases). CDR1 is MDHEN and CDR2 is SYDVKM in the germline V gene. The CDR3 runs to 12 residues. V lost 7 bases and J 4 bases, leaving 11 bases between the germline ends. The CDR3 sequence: CASIGRTYEQYV. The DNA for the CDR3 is TGTGCCAGCATAGGGCGGACTTACGAGCAGTACGTC.

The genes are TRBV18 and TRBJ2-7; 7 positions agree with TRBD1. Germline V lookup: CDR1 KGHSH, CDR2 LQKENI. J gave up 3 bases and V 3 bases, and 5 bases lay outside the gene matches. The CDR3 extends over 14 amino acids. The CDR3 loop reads CASSPGTALYEQYF. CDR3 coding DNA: TGTGCCAGCTCACCTGGGACAGCACTCTACGAGCAGTACTTC.

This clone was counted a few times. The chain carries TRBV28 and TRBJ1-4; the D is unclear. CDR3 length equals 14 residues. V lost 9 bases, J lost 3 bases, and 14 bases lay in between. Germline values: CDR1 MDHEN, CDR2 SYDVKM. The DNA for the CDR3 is TGTGCCAGTTTAGCGGGGTTGGCTAATGAAAAACTGTTTTTT. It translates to CASLAGLANEKLFF.

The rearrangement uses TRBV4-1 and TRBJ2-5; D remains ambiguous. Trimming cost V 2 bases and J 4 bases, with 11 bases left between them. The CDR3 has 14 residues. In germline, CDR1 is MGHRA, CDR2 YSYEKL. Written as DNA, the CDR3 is TGCGCCAGCAGCCAACATATAGAAGCAGAGACCCAGTACTTC. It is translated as CASSQHIEAETQYF.

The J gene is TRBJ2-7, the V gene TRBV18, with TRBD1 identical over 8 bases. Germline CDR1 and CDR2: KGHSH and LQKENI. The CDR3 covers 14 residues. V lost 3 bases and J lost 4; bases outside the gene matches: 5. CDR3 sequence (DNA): TGTGCCAGCTCACCCTCGGGACAGGTATACGAGCAGTACGTC. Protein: CASSPSGQVYEQYV.

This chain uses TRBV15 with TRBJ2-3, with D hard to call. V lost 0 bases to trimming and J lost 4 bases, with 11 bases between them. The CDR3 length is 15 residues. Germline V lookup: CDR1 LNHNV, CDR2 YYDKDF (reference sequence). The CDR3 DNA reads TGTGCCACCAGCAGAGATTTGGTTTCAGCAGATACGCAGTATTTT. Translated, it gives CATSRDLVSADTQYF.

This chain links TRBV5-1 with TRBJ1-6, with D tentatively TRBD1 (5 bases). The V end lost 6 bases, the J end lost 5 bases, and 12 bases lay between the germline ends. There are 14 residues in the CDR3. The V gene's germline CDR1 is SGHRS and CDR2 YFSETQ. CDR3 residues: CASTTGLNNSPLHF. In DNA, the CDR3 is TGCGCCAGCACTACGGGACTTAATAATTCACCCCTCCACTTT.

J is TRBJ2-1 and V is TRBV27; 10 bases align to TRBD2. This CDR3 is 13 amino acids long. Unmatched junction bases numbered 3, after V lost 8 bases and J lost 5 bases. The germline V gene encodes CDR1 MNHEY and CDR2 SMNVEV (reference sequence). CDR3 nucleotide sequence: TGTGCCAGCTCGGGACTAGCGAACAATGAGCAGTTCTTC. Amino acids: CASSGLANNEQFF.

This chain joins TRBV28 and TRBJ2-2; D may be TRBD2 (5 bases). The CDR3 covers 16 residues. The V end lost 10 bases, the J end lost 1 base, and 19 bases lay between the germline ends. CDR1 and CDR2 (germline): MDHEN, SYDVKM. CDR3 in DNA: TGTGCCACGAGTCCCCTGGCGGCGGGGAACACCGGGGAGCTGTTTTTT. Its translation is CATSPLAAGNTGELFF.

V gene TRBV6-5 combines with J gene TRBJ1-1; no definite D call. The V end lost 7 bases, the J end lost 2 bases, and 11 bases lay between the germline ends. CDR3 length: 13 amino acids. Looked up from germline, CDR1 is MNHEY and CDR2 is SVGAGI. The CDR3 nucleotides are TGTGCCAGCAAGGCACGGGGTAACACTGAAGCTTTCTTT. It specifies CASKARGNTEAFF.

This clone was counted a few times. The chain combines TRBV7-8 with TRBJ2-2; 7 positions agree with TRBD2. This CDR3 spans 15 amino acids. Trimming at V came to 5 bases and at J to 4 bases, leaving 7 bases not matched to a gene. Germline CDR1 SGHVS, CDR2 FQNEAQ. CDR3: CASSGRERPTGELFF. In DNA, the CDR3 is TGTGCCAGCAGCGGGAGGGAGAGGCCCACCGGGGAGCTGTTTTTT.

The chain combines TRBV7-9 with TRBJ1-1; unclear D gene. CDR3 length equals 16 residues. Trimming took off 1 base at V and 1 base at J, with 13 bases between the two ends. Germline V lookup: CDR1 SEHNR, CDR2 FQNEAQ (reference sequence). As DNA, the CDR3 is TGTGCCAGCAGCTTAGGTTCGGGAGACCCGAACACTGAAGCTTTCTTT. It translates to CASSLGSGDPNTEAFF.

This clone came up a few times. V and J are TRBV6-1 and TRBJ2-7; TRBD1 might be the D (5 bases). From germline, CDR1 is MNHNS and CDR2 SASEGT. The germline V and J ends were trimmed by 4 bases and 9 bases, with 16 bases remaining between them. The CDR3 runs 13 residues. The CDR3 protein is CASSGTQGIAQYV. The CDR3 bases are TGTGCCAGCAGTGGAACCCAGGGTATCGCGCAGTACGTC.